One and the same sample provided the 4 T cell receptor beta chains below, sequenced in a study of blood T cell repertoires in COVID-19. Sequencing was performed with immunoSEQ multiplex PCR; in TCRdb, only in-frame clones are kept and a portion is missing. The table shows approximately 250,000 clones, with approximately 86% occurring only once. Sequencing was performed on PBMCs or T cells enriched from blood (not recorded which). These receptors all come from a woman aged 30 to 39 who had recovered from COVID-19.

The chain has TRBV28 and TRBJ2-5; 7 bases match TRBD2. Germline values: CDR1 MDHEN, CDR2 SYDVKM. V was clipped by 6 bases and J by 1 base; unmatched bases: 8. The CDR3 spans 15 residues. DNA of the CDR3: TGTGCCAGCAGCCCGGGCGGCGGGAGCCAAGAGACCCAGTACTTC. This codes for CASSPGGGSQETQYF.

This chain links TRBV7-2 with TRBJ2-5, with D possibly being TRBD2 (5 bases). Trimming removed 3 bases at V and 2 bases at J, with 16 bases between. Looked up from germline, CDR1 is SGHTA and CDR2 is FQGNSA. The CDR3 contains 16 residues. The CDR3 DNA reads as TGTGCCAGCAGCTTTAGTTCCGGATCGGGGCAAGAGACCCAGTACTTC. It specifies CASSFSSGSGQETQYF.

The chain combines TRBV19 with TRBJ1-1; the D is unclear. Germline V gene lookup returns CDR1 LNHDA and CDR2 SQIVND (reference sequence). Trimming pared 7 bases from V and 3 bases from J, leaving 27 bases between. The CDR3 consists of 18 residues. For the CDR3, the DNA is TGTGCCAGTATCGCCAAGACGTTCGGCCATGAGGTTTACACTGAAGCTTTCTTT. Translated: CASIAKTFGHEVYTEAFF. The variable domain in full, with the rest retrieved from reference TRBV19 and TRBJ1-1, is DGGITQSPKYLFRKEGQNVTLSCEQNLNHDAMYWYRQDPGQGLRLIYYSQIVNDFQKGDIAEGYSVSREKKESFPLTVTSAQKNPTAFYLCASIAKTFGHEVYTEAFFGQGTRLTVV.

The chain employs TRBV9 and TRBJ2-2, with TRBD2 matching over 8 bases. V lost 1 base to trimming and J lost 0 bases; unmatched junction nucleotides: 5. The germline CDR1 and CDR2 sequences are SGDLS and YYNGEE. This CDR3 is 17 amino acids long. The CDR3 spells CASSVWGSGANTGELFF. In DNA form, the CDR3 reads TGTGCCAGCAGCGTATGGGGTAGCGGGGCGAACACCGGGGAGCTGTTTTTT.